The present entry profiles one T cell receptor (beta chain) with its context. As yet, its antigen is unknown. Per germline, CDR1 SEHNR and CDR2 FQNEAQ (reference sequence). The length of the CDR3 is 12 residues. As to time point: after dendritic cell vaccination, including at tumor progression/relapse. This specimen comes from a study of glioma-infiltrating T cells after dendritic cell vaccination. TCRdb's table, derived via immunoSEQ multiplex PCR, lists solely in-frame clones and lacks some. The sample has about 58,000 clones; about 80% are singletons. General study results and limits: Longer survival after dendritic cell vaccination followed higher pretreatment TIL content. The cohort had few patients with full blood and tumor sets.

The specimen was blood, collected after dendritic cell vaccination. The V gene is TRBV7-9, the J gene TRBJ2-1; D unresolved. The receptor was derived from a human donor with glioblastoma. The CDR3 bases are TGTGCAACCAGTGGCACATACAATGAGCAGTTCTTC. Protein product: CATSGTYNEQFF.